This T cell receptor (beta chain) was profiled in a study of cytomegalovirus exposure and HLA in healthy donors. Overall study results and limits: Reports showed the classifier diagnosing cytomegalovirus status with high specificity and sensitivity. A later analysis showed TCR association rates differing by HLA locus, peaking at DRB1 and lowest at HLA-C.

Regarding this clone: Its antigen is currently unknown.

The PCR employed 60 Vbeta primers together with 13 Jbeta primers. Libraries were prepared by immunoSEQ multiplex PCR; TCRdb keeps only in-frame clonotypes and omits some of them. The sample yields about 150,000 clones, around three quarters seen once. Germline V gene data show CDR1 as SGHRS and CDR2 as YFSETQ. Trimming cost V 3 bases and J 7 bases; bases outside gene matches: 8. The CDR3 covers 15 residues. The sequence was collected from a woman aged 60-70 years in good health and CMV-seropositive. Sample: PBMCs. The rearrangement joins TRBV5-1 to TRBJ2-2, with 8 bases aligning to TRBD2. CDR3: CASSSRTSWGGELFF. The CDR3 DNA reads as TGCGCCAGCAGCTCACGGACTAGCTGGGGCGGGGAGCTGTTTTTT.